This T cell receptor beta chain was obtained from a study of cytomegalovirus exposure and HLA in healthy donors. The study's findings and limits: Some TCR beta chains (about 170 of them) were listed as cytomegalovirus-associated. In a later analysis, parvovirus B19, influenza, CMV and Epstein-Barr virus appeared linked to several top co-occurrence clusters. Later genetic work tied a missense DCLRE1C variant to beta-chain V and J trimming.

The CDR3 loop spans 17 amino acids. Germline V lookup: CDR1 SQVTM, CDR2 ANQGSEA. The V and J ends lost 7 bases and 1 base, in that order; junction bases with no gene match: 8. PCR primers comprised 60 Vbeta and 13 Jbeta primers. This table comes from immunoSEQ multiplex PCR, and its TCRdb copy is limited to in-frame clones, with some not included. Among roughly 190,000 clones, around 84% were seen once, and the ten largest hold about 1.7%. Donors counted as nominally healthy when sampled, yet unrecorded immune exposures were likely. With regard to this clone: What it binds is unknown.

The sequenced sample consisted of PBMCs. The receptor comes from a woman aged 18-29 years in good health and CMV-seronegative. V usage is TRBV29-1 and J usage is TRBJ2-1; 15 nucleotides line up with TRBD2. The CDR3 sequence: CSADTGTSGRSYNEQFF. The CDR3 region has the DNA TGCAGCGCAGACACCGGGACTAGCGGGAGGTCCTACAATGAGCAGTTCTTC.